Listed here are 27 T cell receptor beta chains from one sample, sequenced in a study of shared clonotypes between healthy human individuals. The repertoire was sequenced with immunoSEQ multiplex PCR; TCRdb's copy has only in-frame clones and lacks some. The sample has a few hundred thousand clones, 70% to 80% seen once. Sequenced input: PBMCs. The receptors derive from a woman in her 40s in good health. Some clones in this sample may be carry-over from other donors' samples.

The genes are TRBV9 and TRBJ2-2; unclear D gene. The germline V and J ends were trimmed by 3 bases and 3 bases, with 9 bases remaining between them. The CDR3 is 14 amino acids. The germline gives CDR1 SGDLS, CDR2 YYNGEE. The CDR3 DNA sequence: TGTGCCAGCAGCGAACGTGGGTACACCGGGGAGCTGTTTTTT. Amino acids: CASSERGYTGELFF.

The rearrangement uses TRBV5-3 and TRBJ2-7, with 8 bases fitting TRBD2. TRBV5-3 is given ORF status, its function remaining uncertain. The CDR3 spans 13 residues. V lost 5 bases to trimming and J lost 1 base; unmatched junction nucleotides: 2. DNA of the CDR3: TGTGCCAGAAGATTAGCGGGATCCTACGAGCAGTACTTC. Amino acid sequence: CARRLAGSYEQYF.

The chain employs TRBV5-4 and TRBJ2-7; possible D gene TRBD2, 7 bases. The CDR3 has 16 residues. Trimming removed 3 bases at V and 3 bases at J, with 19 bases between. CDR1 is SGHNT, CDR2 YYREEE, per germline (reference sequence). The CDR3 nucleotides are TGTGCCAGCAGCTCCACCCGCGGGGGCTACTACTACGAGCAGTACTTC. Translation: CASSSTRGGYYYEQYF.

This clone was seen repeatedly, ten times or more. The same CDR3 arises from other DNA sequences in this sample as well. The CDR3, as DNA: TGTGCCAGCACCCCGGATTTTGGTGGAAACACCATATATTTT. This codes for CASTPDFGGNTIYF. The genes are TRBV28 and TRBJ1-3; D is undetermined. The V gene's germline CDR1 is MDHEN and CDR2 SYDVKM. V dropped 7 bases and J dropped 3 bases, with 13 bases sitting between them. CDR3 length equals 14 residues.

Concerning this clone itself: One base away lies a much larger clone, so this may be a sequencing read error. This sample includes further DNA sequences coding for the same CDR3. This chain links TRBV28 with TRBJ1-1; D perhaps matches TRBD1 (6 bases). Trimming removed 6 bases at V and 9 bases at J, with 17 bases between. CDR1 is MDHEN, CDR2 SYDVKM, per germline. The CDR3 has 13 amino acids. The CDR3 loop reads CASSETGGVQAFF. The CDR3 DNA sequence: TGTGCCAGCAGCGAGACAGGAGGGGTTCAAGCTTTCTTT.

This clone was detected a few times. Germline is not matched at one junction end, which may reflect a read error. The same CDR3 can be traced to other DNA sequences in this sample. The rearrangement links TRBV7-2 to TRBJ2-7, with 12 positions matching TRBD2. The CDR3 sequence is 16 residues long. In germline, CDR1 is SGHTA, CDR2 FQGNSA. DNA of the CDR3: TGCGCCAGCAGCTCCCAAAGACTAGCGGGAGTAGGTGAGCAGTACTTC. It is translated as CASSSQRLAGVGEQYF.

V gene TRBV30 combines with J gene TRBJ1-1, with a possible D match to TRBD1 (5 bases). CDR3 length equals 14 residues. Trimming removed 3 bases from V and 0 bases from J, with 11 bases in between. Germline V gene sequence: CDR1 GTSNPN, CDR2 SVGIG (reference sequence). DNA of the CDR3: TGTGCCTGGAGCGTCGGGGGAGTGAACACTGAAGCTTTCTTT. Its translation is CAWSVGGVNTEAFF.

This chain connects TRBV6-5 to TRBJ2-7; 7 bases map to TRBD1. Germline V gene lookup returns CDR1 MNHEY and CDR2 SVGAGI. The CDR3 loop spans 14 amino acids. V lost 6 bases to trimming and J lost 3 bases; unmatched junction nucleotides: 8. In DNA, the CDR3 is TGTGCCAGCAGGTCCCCCGGGACAGTCTACGAGCAGTACTTC. It is translated as CASRSPGTVYEQYF.

The chain is built from TRBV10-3 and TRBJ2-3, with unresolved D. Germline values: CDR1 ENHRY, CDR2 SYGVKD. Trimming cost V 5 bases and J 3 bases, with 12 bases left between them. The length of the CDR3 is 14 residues. This chain's CDR3 is CAISPSAGTDTQYF. CDR3 sequence (DNA): TGTGCCATCAGTCCCTCCGCAGGTACAGATACGCAGTATTTT.

This sequence joins TRBV30 and TRBJ2-3, with 9 bases matching TRBD2. Germline-derived CDR1 and CDR2 are GTSNPN and SVGIG (reference sequence). There are 16 residues in the CDR3. Trimming took 8 bases from V and 6 from J; bases not matched to a gene: 18. The CDR3 spells CAGKRGRAGSADTQYF. The DNA of the CDR3 is TGTGCCGGGAAGCGCGGGAGGGCTGGATCGGCGGATACGCAGTATTTT.

The chain has TRBV7-9 and TRBJ2-7; D is undetermined. There are 12 residues in the CDR3. Trimming left V 1 base short and J 6 bases short, with 7 bases between. The germline CDR1 and CDR2 sequences are SEHNR and FQNEAQ (reference sequence). CDR3 in amino acids: CASSLVWAEQYF. In nucleotides, the CDR3 is TGTGCCAGCAGCTTAGTGTGGGCCGAGCAGTACTTC.

This clone turned up a few times. This rearrangement joins TRBV6-4 to TRBJ2-1; the match to TRBD2 covers 7 bases. Germline CDR1 reads MRHNA; CDR2 reads SNTAGT. V was pared by 3 bases and J by 8 bases, with 10 bases of the junction left unmatched. CDR3 length equals 15 residues. In DNA, the CDR3 is TGTGCCAGCAGTGATAAAGCGGGGTCCGGCGATGAGCAGTTCTTC. Translated: CASSDKAGSGDEQFF.

V gene TRBV4-3 combines with J gene TRBJ2-2, with 12 bases matching TRBD2. The V gene end was trimmed by 5 bases and the J gene end by 6 bases; junction bases not matched to a gene: 7. This CDR3 spans 16 amino acids. CDR1 is LGHNA, CDR2 YSLEER, per germline. CDR3 in amino acids: CASSVTSGRFPGELFF. The CDR3 DNA sequence: TGCGCCAGCAGCGTGACTAGCGGGAGATTTCCCGGGGAGCTGTTTTTT.

The V call is TRBV6-4, the J call TRBJ2-2; possibly TRBD1 or TRBD2 for D (5 bases each). The CDR3 consists of 14 residues. Trimming pared 5 bases from V and 3 bases from J, leaving 10 bases between. Per the germline V gene, CDR1 is MRHNA and CDR2 is SNTAGT. This CDR3 is CASSPGTDTGELFF. The CDR3, as DNA: TGTGCCAGCAGTCCTGGGACCGACACCGGGGAGCTGTTTTTT.

In this sample, this clone turned up once. This likely traces to a read error, being one base from a far larger clone. The rearrangement links TRBV6-1 to TRBJ2-5; D unresolved. CDR3 length equals 13 residues. Germline V gene sequence: CDR1 MNHNS, CDR2 SASEGT. CDR3 coding DNA: TGTGCCAGCAGTGGTCAGATCCAAGAGGCCCAGTACTTC. Translation gives CASSGQIQEAQYF.

This chain connects TRBV28 to TRBJ2-1, with 7 bases matching TRBD2. In germline, CDR1 is MDHEN, CDR2 SYDVKM. There are 15 residues in the CDR3. The V and J ends lost 2 bases and 2 bases, in that order; junction bases with no gene match: 3. CDR3: CASSLLAATYNEQFF. The CDR3 DNA is TGTGCCAGCAGTTTACTAGCGGCCACCTACAATGAGCAGTTCTTC.

The DNA of the CDR3 is TGTGCCAGCAGTCCCCTGGGGGTGATACGCTCCTACAATGAGCAGTTCTTC. This gives the protein CASSPLGVIRSYNEQFF. This rearrangement joins TRBV27 to TRBJ2-1, with D tentatively TRBD1 or TRBD2 (5 bases each). CDR3 length: 17 amino acids. Trimming left V 5 bases short and J 0 bases short, with 17 bases between. Germline CDR1 is MNHEY and CDR2 is SMNVEV (reference sequence).

The V gene is TRBV7-2, the J gene TRBJ2-7, with 9 bases fitting TRBD2. The CDR3 loop spans 14 amino acids. Germline-derived CDR1 and CDR2 are SGHTA and FQGNSA. Trimming at V came to 8 bases and at J to 4 bases, leaving 9 bases not matched to a gene. The CDR3 protein is CASQYGSGRYEQYF. The CDR3 nucleotides are TGTGCCAGCCAGTACGGTAGCGGGAGATACGAGCAGTACTTC.

On this clone itself: Only one base separates this from a far larger clonotype, so it likely reflects a read error. J is TRBJ2-1 and V is TRBV18, with TRBD1 as a possible D gene (5 bases). This CDR3 has 14 amino acids. Per the germline V gene, CDR1 is KGHSH and CDR2 is LQKENI. The CDR3 DNA reads TGTGCCAGCCCACCAGGAGACAGCTACAATGAGCAGTTCTTC. As protein: CASPPGDSYNEQFF.

Notes on this clone: A far larger clone is off by one base, so a read error is likely. Different DNA sequences within this sample yield the same CDR3. The chain joins TRBV18 to TRBJ2-3, with 10 bases lining up with TRBD2. Germline CDR1 reads KGHSH; CDR2 reads LQKENI. CDR3 length equals 14 residues. The CDR3, as DNA: TGTGCCAGCTCACCGGGACTAGCGTCAGATACGCAGTACTTT. Translated, it gives CASSPGLASDTQYF. Full variable domain (remainder filled in from reference TRBV18 and TRBJ2-3): NAGVMQNPRHLVRRRGQEARLRCSPMKGHSHVYWYRQLPEEGLKFMVYLQKENIIDESGMPKERFSAEFPKEGPSILRIQQVVRGDSAAYFCASSPGLASDTQYFGPGTRLTVL.

The chain recombines TRBV5-1 with TRBJ2-1; 9 bases are shared with TRBD2. V shed 3 bases, J shed 6 bases, and the junction held 4 bases outside the gene matches. The CDR3 consists of 14 residues. Germline assignment: CDR1 SGHRS and CDR2 YFSETQ. Here the CDR3 reads CASSSLAGINEQFF. The CDR3 nucleotides read TGCGCCAGCAGCTCCCTAGCGGGGATCAATGAGCAGTTCTTC. Supplemented by reference TRBV5-1 and TRBJ2-1, the full variable domain reads KAGVTQTPRYLIKTRGQQVTLSCSPISGHRSVSWYQQTPGQGLQFLFEYFSETQRNKGNFPGRFSGRQFSNSRSEMNVSTLELGDSALYLCASSSLAGINEQFFGPGTRLTVL.

This clone occurred a few times. The chain uses TRBV19 and TRBJ1-5, with TRBD1 matching over 8 bases. The CDR3 length is 18 residues. J lost 0 bases, V lost 5 bases, and 12 bases had no gene match. Germline CDR1 is LNHDA and CDR2 is SQIVND (reference sequence). The CDR3 sequence is CASSPRTGKSYSNQPQHF. The CDR3 bases are TGTGCCAGTAGTCCTCGGACAGGGAAGTCTTATAGCAATCAGCCCCAGCATTTT. Looking up the rest from reference TRBV19 and TRBJ1-5 gives the full variable domain: DGGITQSPKYLFRKEGQNVTLSCEQNLNHDAMYWYRQDPGQGLRLIYYSQIVNDFQKGDIAEGYSVSREKKESFPLTVTSAQKNPTAFYLCASSPRTGKSYSNQPQHFGDGTRLSIL.

This clone was seen a few times. The V call is TRBV7-8, the J call TRBJ2-2; tentative D call: TRBD2 (5 bases). Germline V lookup: CDR1 SGHVS, CDR2 FQNEAQ. The CDR3 spans 14 residues. V shed 1 base and J shed 6 bases, with 9 bases lying between them. The DNA of the CDR3 is TGTGCCAGCAGCTTAGAGAGGGTACCCGGGGAGCTGTTTTTT. Translation: CASSLERVPGELFF.

Points on this clone: Other nucleotide sequences in the sample specify the same CDR3. The rearrangement links TRBV14 to TRBJ1-1; D is unresolved. Germline assignment: CDR1 SGHDN and CDR2 FVKESK. CDR3 length: 13 residues. The germline V and J ends were trimmed by 0 bases and 1 base, with 3 bases remaining between them. CDR3 residues: CASSQDQNTEAFF. CDR3 in DNA: TGTGCCAGCAGCCAAGACCAGAACACTGAAGCTTTCTTT.

The chain carries TRBV5-4 and TRBJ2-3; 11 nucleotides match TRBD2. The CDR3 is made up of 16 amino acids. CDR1 is SGHNT and CDR2 is YYREEE in the germline V gene (reference sequence). The ends lost 0 bases at V and 6 bases at J; junction bases unmatched: 6. CDR3 loop: CASSLGGASGRDTQYF. DNA of the CDR3: TGTGCCAGCAGCTTGGGGGGGGCTAGCGGGAGGGATACGCAGTATTTT.

The CDR3 DNA reads as TGTGCCACCGCCACGCAGTATTTT. This gives the protein CATATQYF. The V gene is TRBV27, the J gene TRBJ2-3; D not certain. Germline CDR1 MNHEY, CDR2 SMNVEV (reference sequence). V was clipped by 10 bases and J by 9 bases, with 5 bases between them. CDR3 length equals 8 residues.

Comment on this clone: A much larger clone lies one base from this, so it may be a read error. Other nucleotide sequences from this sample produce the same CDR3. The genes are TRBV19 and TRBJ2-3; possibly TRBD1 for D (6 bases). With 4 bases removed from V and 3 bases from J, the gap between germline ends came to 14 bases. Per the germline V gene, CDR1 is LNHDA and CDR2 is SQIVND (reference sequence). The CDR3 loop spans 15 amino acids. CDR3 residues: CASSTRQGRTDTQYF. In nucleotides, the CDR3 is TGTGCCAGTAGTACTCGGCAGGGGCGGACAGATACGCAGTATTTT.